This T cell receptor (beta chain) was captured in a study of identical twins. General study results and limits: Cross-sectional statistical analysis was relied on for the conclusions, without the same donors being followed.

As for this clonotype: Its antigen is not identified.

MiXCR was run by TCRdb on the 5' RACE reads, yielding one entry per CDR3 protein. The data contain about 470,000 distinct CDR3 sequences, 24% of them singletons. Germline V gene sequence: CDR1 DFQATT, CDR2 SNEGSKA (reference sequence). This CDR3 contains 16 residues. Trimming cost V 5 bases and J 2 bases; bases outside gene matches: 12. These data were also filed under a second study, of T cells expressing NK-cell markers. As that study records: It was sorted CD3+CD56-NKG2C+, CD3+CD56+NKG2C- and CD3+CD56+NKG2C+ T cells that provided the TCR beta repertoires.

The source material was CD4+ T cells sorted from blood. This chain joins TRBV20-1 and TRBJ2-1, with 7 positions matching TRBD2. This receptor was identified in a woman aged 18-29 years in good health. CDR3 DNA: TGCAGTGCTCCCATCGCGGGGGTGAAGGCCTACAATGAGCAGTTCTTC. Translated: CSAPIAGVKAYNEQFF.